This entry is about one T cell receptor beta chain. These data are taken from a study of blood T cell repertoires in COVID-19. The germline V gene has CDR1 ENHRY and CDR2 SYGVKD. The ends were cut back, 0 bases at V and 3 bases at J, with 17 bases in the middle. The CDR3 has 17 amino acids. Authors' methods: Amplification with reference gene primers provided the estimates of nucleated cell counts. Clones were sequenced by immunoSEQ multiplex PCR, and TCRdb holds only the in-frame ones, with some missing. V, J and clone size derive from that table, while D and trimming were established from the DNA sequence. This table holds 430,000 or so clones, around 90% found once.

The origin of this receptor is a young man with COVID-19, enrolled during active disease. Source material: peripheral blood. The V call is TRBV10-3, the J call TRBJ1-1; a weak D match, TRBD1 (6 bases). DNA for the CDR3: TGTGCCATCAGTGAGTCATACCCGGACAGTTTGGACACTGAAGCTTTCTTT. Its translation is CAISESYPDSLDTEAFF.